Given below is one T cell receptor (beta chain) in context. The V end lost 6 bases, the J end lost 0 bases, and 6 bases lay between the germline ends. The CDR3 length is 12 residues. Germline V gene sequence: CDR1 SQVTM, CDR2 ANQGSEA. Here immunoSEQ multiplex PCR was the method, and the copy in TCRdb shows in-frame clones only, minus some. The sample has 200,000 to 250,000 clones; 70% are singletons. This entry is derived from a study of cytotoxic CD8 clonotypes in ibrutinib-treated CLL. The chain is built from TRBV29-1 and TRBJ1-5; a possible D gene is TRBD1 (5 bases). The source was PBMCs, collected after 24 months of ibrutinib treatment. The sequence derives from a human donor with chronic lymphocytic leukemia. The chain's CDR3 is CSVGHSNQPQHF. CDR3 DNA sequence: TGCAGCGTAGGACATAGCAATCAGCCCCAGCATTTT.